The 17 T cell receptor beta chains presented below share a single source sample, sequenced in a study of blood T cell repertoires in COVID-19. TCRdb's copy holds only in-frame clones and misses some; the assay was immunoSEQ multiplex PCR. This sample has roughly 250,000 clones, with about 80% found just once. Sequencing was carried out using PBMCs or T cells enriched from blood (not recorded which). Every receptor here comes from a woman between 35 and 50 years old who had been exposed to COVID-19.

CDR3 sequence (DNA): TGTGCCAGCAGTGACAGGGGCCCCTACAATGAGCAGTTCTTC. Translated: CASSDRGPYNEQFF. The chain uses TRBV2 and TRBJ2-1; a weak D match, TRBD1 (6 bases). Trimming removed 3 bases at V and 2 bases at J, with 8 bases between. The V gene's germline CDR1 is SNHLY and CDR2 FYNNEI. The CDR3 is 14 residues long.

The chain links TRBV7-2 to TRBJ1-1; D might be TRBD1 (6 bases). The CDR3 contains 14 residues. V shed 4 bases and J shed 1 base, with 10 bases lying between them. CDR1 and CDR2 (germline): SGHTA, FQGNSA. CDR3 loop: CASSSWGQNTEAFF. As DNA, the CDR3 is TGTGCCAGCAGCTCATGGGGACAGAACACTGAAGCTTTCTTT.

The rearrangement uses TRBV19 and TRBJ1-2; 10 positions match TRBD1. The germline CDR1 and CDR2 sequences are LNHDA and SQIVND (reference sequence). The CDR3 is 17 amino acids. J gave up 1 base and V 5 bases, and 10 bases lay outside the gene matches. The CDR3 DNA follows: TGTGCCAGTAGTCCGAAGACAGGGGGCTACAGTAACTATGGCTACACCTTC. Protein: CASSPKTGGYSNYGYTF. Full variable domain (rest looked up from reference TRBV19 and TRBJ1-2): DGGITQSPKYLFRKEGQNVTLSCEQNLNHDAMYWYRQDPGQGLRLIYYSQIVNDFQKGDIAEGYSVSREKKESFPLTVTSAQKNPTAFYLCASSPKTGGYSNYGYTFGSGTRLTVV.

In this sample, this clone turned up once. The gene calls are TRBV11-3 and TRBJ2-7; D gene ambiguous. Between the trimmed V and J ends, which lost 1 base and 5 bases, there was a span of 6 bases. The CDR3 is 12 amino acids. CDR1 SGHNT and CDR2 YENEEA come from the germline V gene. In DNA, the CDR3 is TGTGCCAGCAGCTTAGGGGCCGACGAGCAGTACTTC. It yields the protein CASSLGADEQYF.

V and J are TRBV2 and TRBJ1-4, with TRBD1 identical over 7 bases. Trimming removed 6 bases from V and 0 bases from J; junction bases left unmatched: 7. The CDR3 extends over 16 amino acids. CDR1 is SNHLY, CDR2 FYNNEI, per germline. The DNA for the CDR3 is TGTGCCAGCAGGGGACGGGACAGCCCAACTAATGAAAAACTGTTTTTT. It yields the protein CASRGRDSPTNEKLFF.

V and J are TRBV2 and TRBJ2-2; 9 bases line up with TRBD1. Trimming took 10 bases from V and 5 from J; bases not matched to a gene: 14. CDR1 is SNHLY and CDR2 is FYNNEI in the germline V gene. The CDR3 extends over 16 amino acids. The CDR3 DNA reads TGTGCCACCATAACAGGGGGCGGAAGGTTTACCGGGGAGCTGTTTTTT. Its translation is CATITGGGRFTGELFF.

The chain carries TRBV3-1 (or the pseudogene TRBV3-2) and TRBJ1-2, with D perhaps matching TRBD1 (5 bases). CDR1 LGHDT and CDR2 YNNKEL come from the germline V gene (reference sequence). With 4 bases removed from V and 3 bases from J, the gap between germline ends came to 12 bases. This CDR3 region has 14 residues. The chain's CDR3 is CASSPSAGDYGYTF. In DNA, the CDR3 is TGTGCCAGCAGCCCCTCCGCGGGGGACTATGGCTACACCTTC.

V is TRBV6-5 and J is TRBJ1-2, with 10 bases lining up with TRBD1. After removal of 0 bases from V and 8 bases from J, the junction contained 3 bases not matched to a gene. The CDR3 loop spans 14 amino acids. The germline CDR1 and CDR2 sequences are MNHEY and SVGAGI. Here the CDR3 DNA reads TGTGCCAGCAGTTACTCGACAGGGGGCGTAGGCTACACCTTC. It yields the protein CASSYSTGGVGYTF.

J is TRBJ2-1 and V is TRBV4-1, with 11 bases matching TRBD2. The CDR3 has 17 residues. Germline CDR1 reads MGHRA; CDR2 reads YSYEKL. J gave up 5 bases and V 4 bases, and 10 bases lay outside the gene matches. In nucleotides, the CDR3 is TGCGCCAGCAGCCTCTCCCCCCTAGCGGGGGGCCACAATGAGCAGTTCTTC. It translates to CASSLSPLAGGHNEQFF.

This sequence joins TRBV28 and TRBJ2-7; 7 bases line up with TRBD2. V trimming: 5 bases; J trimming: 11 bases; junction bases outside the gene matches: 12. The germline V gene encodes CDR1 MDHEN and CDR2 SYDVKM. CDR3 length: 13 amino acids. The CDR3 sequence is CASSSPEVGGEYF. DNA for the CDR3: TGTGCCAGCAGTAGTCCGGAGGTGGGGGGGGAGTACTTC.

V and J are TRBV27 and TRBJ2-3, with 12 bases that match TRBD2. Germline trimming cut 5 bases from V and 1 base from J; bases unmatched to any gene: 13. This CDR3 has 19 residues. In germline, CDR1 is MNHEY, CDR2 SMNVEV (reference sequence). CDR3 protein: CASSRAGPGLAGRTDTQYF. Written as DNA, the CDR3 is TGTGCCAGCAGTCGAGCAGGCCCAGGACTAGCGGGGCGCACAGATACGCAGTATTTT.

CDR3 protein: CASSPTSGATDTQYF. In DNA form, the CDR3 reads TGTGCCAGCAGCCCTACAAGCGGGGCAACCGATACGCAGTATTTT. This chain links TRBV7-2 with TRBJ2-3; 7 positions agree with TRBD2. Germline values: CDR1 SGHTA, CDR2 FQGNSA. After removal of 5 bases from V and 6 bases from J, the junction contained 11 bases not matched to a gene. CDR3 size: 15 residues.

In DNA form, the CDR3 reads TGTGCCAGCTCACCACCGGCCAGGGGGCGCTTCGGCTATGGCTACACCTTC. The encoded protein is CASSPPARGRFGYGYTF. The chain has TRBV18 and TRBJ1-2, with 8 positions matching TRBD1. CDR3 length equals 17 residues. Germline-derived CDR1 and CDR2 are KGHSH and LQKENI. The V segment lost 0 bases and the J segment 4 bases; nucleotides outside the gene matches: 10.

This clone was detected only once. The chain joins TRBV7-9 to TRBJ1-2; maybe TRBD1 (5 bases). CDR1 is SEHNR and CDR2 is FQNEAQ in the germline V gene (reference sequence). The CDR3 extends over 18 amino acids. V dropped 5 bases and J dropped 4 bases, with 26 bases sitting between them. CDR3 sequence: CASSTTSRDRYSFYGYTF. The CDR3, as DNA: TGTGCCAGCAGCACCACCTCCCGAGACAGATACTCCTTCTATGGCTACACCTTC.

The V gene is TRBV30, the J gene TRBJ1-1; the D is unclear. CDR3 length: 11 amino acids. Trimming took off 3 bases at V and 2 bases at J, with 4 bases between the two ends. CDR1 is GTSNPN, CDR2 SVGIG, per germline (reference sequence). The CDR3 DNA is TGTGCCTGGAGACACAACACTGAAGCTTTCTTT. It translates to CAWRHNTEAFF.

J is TRBJ2-1 and V is TRBV30; TRBD1 might be the D (6 bases). Between the trimmed V and J ends, which lost 2 bases and 6 bases, there was a span of 11 bases. The CDR3 runs 13 residues. Germline CDR1 reads GTSNPN; CDR2 reads SVGIG (reference sequence). CDR3 bases: TGTGCCTGGAGTAAACAGGGTGTCAATGAGCAGTTCTTC. Amino acids: CAWSKQGVNEQFF.

The genes are TRBV6-2 or TRBV6-3 and TRBJ2-7; maybe TRBD2 (6 bases). Trimming shortened V by 5 bases and J by 6 bases, and 17 bases separated the two germline ends. The CDR3 is made up of 14 amino acids. Germline CDR1 MNHEY, CDR2 SVGEGT. The CDR3 DNA reads TGTGCCAGCAGTCCCAGAAGAGACGGGAGCGAGCAGTACTTC. Protein product: CASSPRRDGSEQYF.